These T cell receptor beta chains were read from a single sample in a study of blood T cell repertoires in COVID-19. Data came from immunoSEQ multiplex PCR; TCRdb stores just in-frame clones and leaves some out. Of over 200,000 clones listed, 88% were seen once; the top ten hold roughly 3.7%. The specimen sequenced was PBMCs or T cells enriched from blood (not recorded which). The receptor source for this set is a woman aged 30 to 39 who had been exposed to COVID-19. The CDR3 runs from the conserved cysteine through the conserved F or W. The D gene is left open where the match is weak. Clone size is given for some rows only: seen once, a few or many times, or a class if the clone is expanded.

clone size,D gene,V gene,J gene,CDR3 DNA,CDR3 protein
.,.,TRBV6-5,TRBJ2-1,TGTGCCAGCACTCATAGCGGTAGCTCCTACAATGAGCAGTTCTTC,CASTHSGSSYNEQFF
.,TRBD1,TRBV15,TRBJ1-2,TGTGCCACCAGCAGCCCGGACAGGGTCTCGGATGGCTACACCTTC,CATSSPDRVSDGYTF
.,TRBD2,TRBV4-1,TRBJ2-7,TGCGCCAGCAGCCACAAACTAGCGGGGGACTACGAGCAGTACTTC,CASSHKLAGDYEQYF
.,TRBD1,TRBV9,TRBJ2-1,TGTGCCAGCAGCCCCTGGACAGGGGGGGGGACTTACAATGAGCAGTTCTTC,CASSPWTGGGTYNEQFF
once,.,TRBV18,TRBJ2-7,TGTGCCAGCTCACCACGTACAGGTACACCCTACGAGCAGTACTTC,CASSPRTGTPYEQYF
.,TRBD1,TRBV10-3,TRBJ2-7,TGTGCCATCAGTTCGAATCGGGACAGGGGGCAGGAGCAGTACTTC,CAISSNRDRGQEQYF
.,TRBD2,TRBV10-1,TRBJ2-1,TGCGCCAGCAGTGAGTCGGGGACTAGCGGCTACAATGAGCAGTTCTTC,CASSESGTSGYNEQFF
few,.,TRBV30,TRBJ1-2,TGTGCCTGGAGTGTAACGGCATCAAGGGGTGGCTACACCTTC,CAWSVTASRGGYTF
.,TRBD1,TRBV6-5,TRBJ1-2,TGTGCCAGCAGTCTTGGGACAGGCCGTGATGGAACCTTC,CASSLGTGRDGTF
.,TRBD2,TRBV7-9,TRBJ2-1,TGTGCCAGCAGCTTCGCCGGGGGGAATGAGCAGTTCTTC,CASSFAGGNEQFF
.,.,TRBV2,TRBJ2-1,TGTGCCGTTACCTATCTGTACAATGAGCAGTTCTTC,CAVTYLYNEQFF
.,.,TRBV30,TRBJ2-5,TGTGCCTGGAGTCCTGGGGGGGCGGGACAAGAGACCCAGTACTTC,CAWSPGGAGQETQYF
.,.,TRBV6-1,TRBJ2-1,TGTGCCAGCAGTGAATTGGACGGCAGGGCTGAGCAGTTCTTC,CASSELDGRAEQFF
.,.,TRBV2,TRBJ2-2,TGTGCCAGCAGTGAACCCGTGGGACTTCTAAACACCGGGGAGCTGTTTTTT,CASSEPVGLLNTGELFF
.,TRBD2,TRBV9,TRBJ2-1,TGTGCCAGCAGCCCCTCGGGACTAGCGGGGAAGGGTGAGCAGTTCTTC,CASSPSGLAGKGEQFF
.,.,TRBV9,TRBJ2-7,TGTGCCAGCAGCGTAGATCGGCAGGACGAGCAGTACTTC,CASSVDRQDEQYF
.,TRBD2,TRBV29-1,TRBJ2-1,TGCAGCGTTTTGGAGTTAGCGGGAGTTAACTACAATGAGCAGTTCTTC,CSVLELAGVNYNEQFF
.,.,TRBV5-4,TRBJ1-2,TGTGCCAGCAGCCCCGGCGGGGGTATAAACTATGGCTACACCTTC,CASSPGGGINYGYTF
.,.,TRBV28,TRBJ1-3,TGTGCCAGCAGTACCTCCGGGACATGGGACACCATATATTTT,CASSTSGTWDTIYF
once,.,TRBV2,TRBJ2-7,TGTGCCAGCAGCCGGAGACAGAGACTGTACGAGCAGTACTTC,CASSRRQRLYEQYF
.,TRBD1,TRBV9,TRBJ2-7,TGTGCCAGCAGCGTTAGGACAGGTCCGTACGAGCAGTACTTC,CASSVRTGPYEQYF
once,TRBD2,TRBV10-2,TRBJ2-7,TGCGCCAGCAGCGTCTACCCGGGACTAGCGGGAGGGTACTCCTACGAGCAGTACTTC,CASSVYPGLAGGYSYEQYF
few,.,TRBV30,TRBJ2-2,TGTGCCTGGAGTGTACAGGGAGCCACCGGGGAGCTGTTTTTT,CAWSVQGATGELFF
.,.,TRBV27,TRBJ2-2,TGTGCCAGCAGCCGTACAGGGACGAACACCGGGGAGCTGTTTTTT,CASSRTGTNTGELFF
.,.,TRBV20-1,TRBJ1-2,TGCAGTGCTAGTGCCCCCCCCCGACAGAACTTGGACTATGGCTACACCTTC,CSASAPPRQNLDYGYTF
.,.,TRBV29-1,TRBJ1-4,TGCAGCGTTACTGGGAGAGGTGAAAAACTGTTTTTT,CSVTGRGEKLFF
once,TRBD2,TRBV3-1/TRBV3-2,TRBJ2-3,TGTGCCAGCAGTTTCGGACTAGCGGGAGACAGCACAGATACGCAGTATTTT,CASSFGLAGDSTDTQYF
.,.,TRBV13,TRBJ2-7,TGTGCCAGCAGCTTAGGCAGGGGGGACAGAGCCTACGAGCAGTACTTC,CASSLGRGDRAYEQYF
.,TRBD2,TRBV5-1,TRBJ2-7,TGCGCCAGCAGCCGGAGCGGACTAGCGGTGAGAAACTACGAGCAGTACTTC,CASSRSGLAVRNYEQYF
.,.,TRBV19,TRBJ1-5,TGTGCCAGTAGTATCTTCCAGGGCCGCAATCAGCCCCAGCATTTT,CASSIFQGRNQPQHF
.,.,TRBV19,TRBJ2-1,TGTGCCAGTAGTATCCAAGGGGTAGAATACAATGAGCAGTTCTTC,CASSIQGVEYNEQFF
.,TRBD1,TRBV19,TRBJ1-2,TGTGCCAGTAGCCGCGACAGGGTCGAGGCTGGCTACACCTTC,CASSRDRVEAGYTF
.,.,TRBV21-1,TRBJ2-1,TGTGCCAGCAGTAAAAGGGGCGGGAGCTGCTCTTTCTACAATGAGCAGTTCTTC,CASSKRGGSCSFYNEQFF
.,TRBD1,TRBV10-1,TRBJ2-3,TGCGCCAGCAGTGCTCTACCCGGGACAGGGGGCAATACAGATACGCAGTATTTT,CASSALPGTGGNTDTQYF
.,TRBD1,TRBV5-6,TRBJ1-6,TGTGCCAGCAGTAACAGGGGGCGCAATTCACCCCTCCACTTT,CASSNRGRNSPLHF
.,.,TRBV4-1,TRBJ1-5,TGCGCCAGCAGCCAAGTAGACAGACCCAATCAGCCCCAGCATTTT,CASSQVDRPNQPQHF
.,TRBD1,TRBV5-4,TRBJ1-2,TGTGCCAGCACCTCGGTACAGGGGGCGTGGAGCGGCTACACCTTC,CASTSVQGAWSGYTF
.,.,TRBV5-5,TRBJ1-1,TGTGCCAGCAGCCACCATTTTGGAGGGGTGACTGAAGCTTTCTTT,CASSHHFGGVTEAFF
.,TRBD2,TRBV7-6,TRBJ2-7,TGTGCCAGCAGCTTAAGGATAGCGGGAGACACCTACGAGCAGTACTTC,CASSLRIAGDTYEQYF
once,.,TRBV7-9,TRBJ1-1,TGTGCCAGCAGCCCGGGGGTCATGAACACTGAAGCTTTCTTT,CASSPGVMNTEAFF
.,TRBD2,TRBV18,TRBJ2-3,TGTGCCAGCTCATCGGGACTAGCGGGAGGGTCCACAGATACGCAGTATTTT,CASSSGLAGGSTDTQYF
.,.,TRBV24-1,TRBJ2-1,TGTGCCACCAGTGATTTCGACAATGAGCAGTTCTTC,CATSDFDNEQFF
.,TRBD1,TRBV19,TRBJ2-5,TGTGCCAGTACCCCGGAGAGGGGGCGAGGTGGAGAGACCCAGTACTTC,CASTPERGRGGETQYF
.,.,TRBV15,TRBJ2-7,TGTGCCACCAGCAGGGCCGGACACCGGAACGAGCAGTACTTC,CATSRAGHRNEQYF
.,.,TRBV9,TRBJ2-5,TGTGCCAGCAGCGTAAACCCCGGGGAGGAGTCGAAAGAGACCCAGTACTTC,CASSVNPGEESKETQYF
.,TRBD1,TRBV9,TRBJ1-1,TGTGCCAGCAGCGTAGAAGCCGGGACAGTCATGAAGGACGCTTTCTTT,CASSVEAGTVMKDAFF
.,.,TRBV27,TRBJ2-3,TGTGCCAGCAGTTTAACCGGGTCCACAGATACGCAGTATTTT,CASSLTGSTDTQYF
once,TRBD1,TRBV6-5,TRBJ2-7,TGTGCCAGCAGTTACCGACAGGGATACGAGCAGTACTTC,CASSYRQGYEQYF